This T cell receptor (beta chain) was recorded in a study of control samples from healthy donors and cancer patients. The V end lost 1 base, the J end lost 7 bases, and 14 bases lay between the germline ends. There are 14 residues in the CDR3. Germline CDR1 LNHDA, CDR2 SQIVND (reference sequence). Some clones are missing from TCRdb's copy, which holds only in-frame ones; the method was immunoSEQ multiplex PCR. The sample yields 55,000 to 80,000 clones, roughly 87% seen once. This sequence joins TRBV19 and TRBJ2-7; possible D gene TRBD2, 5 bases. The sample comprised PBMCs. The TCR was taken from a man in his sixties with colorectal cancer. CDR3 loop: CASSIGVSSGEQYF. The CDR3 bases are TGTGCCAGTAGTATAGGGGTCTCCTCGGGGGAGCAGTACTTC.